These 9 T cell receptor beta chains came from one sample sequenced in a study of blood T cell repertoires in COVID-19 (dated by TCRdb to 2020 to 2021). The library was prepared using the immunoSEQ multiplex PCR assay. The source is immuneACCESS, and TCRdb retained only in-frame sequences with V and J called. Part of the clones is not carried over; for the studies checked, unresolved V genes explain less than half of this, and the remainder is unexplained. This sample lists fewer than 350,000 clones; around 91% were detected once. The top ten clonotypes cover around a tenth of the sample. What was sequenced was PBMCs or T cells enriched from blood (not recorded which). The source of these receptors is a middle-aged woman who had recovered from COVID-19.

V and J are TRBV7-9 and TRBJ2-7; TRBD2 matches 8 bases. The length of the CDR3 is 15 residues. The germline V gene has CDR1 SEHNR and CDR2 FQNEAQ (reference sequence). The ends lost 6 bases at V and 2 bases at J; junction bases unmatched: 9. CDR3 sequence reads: CASSRTTSAAYEQYF. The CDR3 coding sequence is TGTGCCAGCAGTCGCACGACTAGCGCCGCCTACGAGCAGTACTTC. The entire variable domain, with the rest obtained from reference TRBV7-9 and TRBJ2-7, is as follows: DTGVSQNPRHKITKRGQNVTFRCDPISEHNRLYWYRQTLGQGPEFLTYFQNEAQLEKSRLLSDRFSAERPKGSFSTLEIQRTEQGDSAMYLCASSRTTSAAYEQYFGPGTRLTVT.

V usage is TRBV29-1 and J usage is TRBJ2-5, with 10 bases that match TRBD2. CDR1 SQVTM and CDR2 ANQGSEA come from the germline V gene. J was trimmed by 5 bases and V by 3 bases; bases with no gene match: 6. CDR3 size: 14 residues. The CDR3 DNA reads TGCAGCGTTGAGACCAGCGGGGGGGCGGAGACCCAGTACTTC. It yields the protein CSVETSGGAETQYF.

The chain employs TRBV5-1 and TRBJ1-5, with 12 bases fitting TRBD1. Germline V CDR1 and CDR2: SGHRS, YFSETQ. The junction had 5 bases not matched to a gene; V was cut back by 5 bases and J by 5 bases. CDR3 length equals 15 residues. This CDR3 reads CASSRGTGGHQPQHF. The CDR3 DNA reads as TGCGCCAGCAGTCGAGGGACAGGGGGCCATCAGCCCCAGCATTTT. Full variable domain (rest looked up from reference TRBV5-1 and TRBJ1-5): KAGVTQTPRYLIKTRGQQVTLSCSPISGHRSVSWYQQTPGQGLQFLFEYFSETQRNKGNFPGRFSGRQFSNSRSEMNVSTLELGDSALYLCASSRGTGGHQPQHFGDGTRLSIL.

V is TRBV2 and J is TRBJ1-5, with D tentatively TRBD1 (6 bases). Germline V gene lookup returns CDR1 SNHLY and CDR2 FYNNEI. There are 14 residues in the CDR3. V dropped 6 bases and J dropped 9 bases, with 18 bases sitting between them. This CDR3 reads CASRMDSPNSPQHF. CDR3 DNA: TGTGCCAGCAGGATGGACAGCCCCAATTCGCCCCAGCATTTT.

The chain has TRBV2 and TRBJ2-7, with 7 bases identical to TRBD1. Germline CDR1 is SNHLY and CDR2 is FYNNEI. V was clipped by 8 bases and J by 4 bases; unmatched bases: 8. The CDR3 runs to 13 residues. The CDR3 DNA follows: TGTGCCAGCGCTACGACAGGGACATACGAGCAGTACTTC. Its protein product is CASATTGTYEQYF.

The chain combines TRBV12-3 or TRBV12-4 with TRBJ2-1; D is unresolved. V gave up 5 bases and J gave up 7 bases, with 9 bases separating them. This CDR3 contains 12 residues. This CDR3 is CASSPPENEQFF. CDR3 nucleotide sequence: TGTGCCAGCAGTCCGCCCGAGAATGAGCAGTTCTTC.

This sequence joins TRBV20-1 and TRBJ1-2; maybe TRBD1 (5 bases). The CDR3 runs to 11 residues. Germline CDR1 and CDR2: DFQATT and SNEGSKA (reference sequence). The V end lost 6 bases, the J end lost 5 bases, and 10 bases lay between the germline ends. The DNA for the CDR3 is TGCAGTGCCACAGGCCTTTATGGCTACACCTTC. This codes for CSATGLYGYTF.

CDR3 sequence: CSVEGDRGQATGELFF. CDR3 DNA sequence: TGCAGCGTTGAAGGGGACAGGGGGCAAGCCACCGGGGAGCTGTTTTTT. The rearrangement links TRBV29-1 to TRBJ2-2; TRBD1 aligns across 12 bases. The ends lost 1 base at V and 4 bases at J; junction bases unmatched: 4. Looked up from germline, CDR1 is SQVTM and CDR2 is ANQGSEA. This CDR3 spans 16 amino acids.

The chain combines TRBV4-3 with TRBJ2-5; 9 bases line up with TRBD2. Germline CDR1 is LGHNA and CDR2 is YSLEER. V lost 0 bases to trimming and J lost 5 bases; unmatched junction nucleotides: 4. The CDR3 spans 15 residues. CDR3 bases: TGCGCCAGCAGCCAAGAGGGACTAGCTAGTGAGACCCAGTACTTC. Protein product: CASSQEGLASETQYF.